This T cell receptor beta chain was sequenced in a study of blood T cells in healthy people across ages. V lost 10 bases, J lost 4 bases, and 16 bases lay in between. The CDR3 is 13 amino acids. Germline V gene data show CDR1 as MNHNY and CDR2 as SVGAGI (reference sequence). For the second PCR, which ran for roughly 6 to 12 cycles, a sample-barcoded 5' primer and a J-beta primer mix were used. A single record per CDR3 protein comes from TCRdb applying MiXCR to the 5' RACE reads. Counted here are about 1.1 million distinct CDR3 sequences, less than 45% occurring once; the ten biggest clones make up around 13%. This clonotype showed up just once.

This chain links TRBV6-6 with TRBJ1-1; D gene ambiguous. The source material was blood. The receptor was isolated from a man aged 18 to 35 in good health. CDR3 in DNA: TGTGCCACCTCTGTAGAAGAGGGCACTGAAGCTTTCTTT. It translates to CATSVEEGTEAFF.